This T cell receptor (beta chain) was found in a study of blood T cell repertoires in COVID-19. The table came from immunoSEQ multiplex PCR; TCRdb's copy has only in-frame clones and leaves some out. The sample holds some 250,000 clones, roughly 80% seen once. A single count supports this clone. The CDR3 length is 13 residues. The germline V gene has CDR1 SGHVS and CDR2 FNYEAQ. V was shortened by 5 bases and J by 4 bases, with 9 bases between the two germline ends. The clonotype was recovered from a woman between 18 and 30 years old with acute or convalescent COVID-19. The chain links TRBV7-6 to TRBJ2-1; D is unresolved. Sequencing was done on a sample of peripheral blood. CDR3 loop: CASSGDKYNEQFF. The CDR3 nucleotides read TGTGCCAGCAGCGGCGACAAGTACAATGAGCAGTTCTTC.